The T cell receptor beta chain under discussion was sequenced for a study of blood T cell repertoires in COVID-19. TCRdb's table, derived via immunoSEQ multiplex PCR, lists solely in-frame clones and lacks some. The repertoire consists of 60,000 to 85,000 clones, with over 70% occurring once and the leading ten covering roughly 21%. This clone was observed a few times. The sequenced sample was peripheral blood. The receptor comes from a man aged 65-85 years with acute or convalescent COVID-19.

The CDR3, as DNA: TGTGCCAGTAGTATACGAGGCAGGGGTAGCACCGGGGAGCTGTTTTTT. Protein sequence: CASSIRGRGSTGELFF. The chain has TRBV19 and TRBJ2-2, with D possibly TRBD1 on 6 matching bases. CDR1 LNHDA and CDR2 SQIVND come from the germline V gene (reference sequence). The V end lost 2 bases, the J end lost 4 bases, and 14 bases lay between the germline ends. This CDR3 has 16 amino acids.